This is a list of T cell receptor beta chains from one sample in a study of CD8 T cells in cerebrospinal fluid in Alzheimer's disease. TCRdb reprocessed the 10x single-cell sequencing reads and reports one entry per CDR3 protein, with no DNA. This table holds about 1,200 distinct CDR3 sequences. The sample taken for sequencing was cerebrospinal fluid. The receptors shown here come from a human donor in good health. Each CDR3 is given with its conserved first and last residue. Clone size is not always given. Where it is, it says once, few, many or a class for expanded clones.

TRBV30	medium-sized	TRBJ1-5	CAWSVLGVGQPQHF
TRBV5-4	-	TRBJ1-1	CASSLWTGGLNTEAFF
TRBV9	medium-sized	TRBJ1-6	CASSVGDFGPLHF
TRBV3-1	medium-sized	TRBJ1-2	CASKQDNYGYTF
TRBV15	medium-sized	TRBJ1-1	CATSRDLYRANTEAFF
TRBV5-1	large	TRBJ2-4	CASSSGVGNIQYF
TRBV7-2	large	TRBJ1-4	CASSLQQGGFEKLFF
TRBV6-1	medium-sized	TRBJ2-5	CASSGLSGRATETQYF
TRBV24-1	large	TRBJ2-3	CATSDRPTSADTQYF
TRBV4-3	-	TRBJ2-1	CASSHDASGDIYNEQFF
TRBV27	-	TRBJ2-3	CASSPDTSTDTQYF
TRBV6-2/TRBV6-3	medium-sized	TRBJ2-1	CASSYPQAGGSEQFF
TRBV7-9	medium-sized	TRBJ2-3	CASMMGQGADTQYF
TRBV12-3/TRBV12-4	large	TRBJ2-6	CASSFRESGANVLTF
TRBV5-8	medium-sized	TRBJ2-4	CASRRPPKNIQYF
TRBV12-3/TRBV12-4	medium-sized	TRBJ1-5	CASGQNSNQPQHF
TRBV5-1	medium-sized	TRBJ1-4	CASSFGGQGNEKLFF
TRBV5-1	medium-sized	TRBJ1-4	CASSPLGVNGEKLFF
TRBV6-2/TRBV6-3	medium-sized	TRBJ2-1	CASSYGTSGSRWEQFF
TRBV5-5	large	TRBJ1-1	CASSLAAHMNTEAFF
TRBV7-8	large	TRBJ2-1	CASSLDRVLAYNEQFF
TRBV7-9	large	TRBJ2-3	CASSAGLDTDTQYF